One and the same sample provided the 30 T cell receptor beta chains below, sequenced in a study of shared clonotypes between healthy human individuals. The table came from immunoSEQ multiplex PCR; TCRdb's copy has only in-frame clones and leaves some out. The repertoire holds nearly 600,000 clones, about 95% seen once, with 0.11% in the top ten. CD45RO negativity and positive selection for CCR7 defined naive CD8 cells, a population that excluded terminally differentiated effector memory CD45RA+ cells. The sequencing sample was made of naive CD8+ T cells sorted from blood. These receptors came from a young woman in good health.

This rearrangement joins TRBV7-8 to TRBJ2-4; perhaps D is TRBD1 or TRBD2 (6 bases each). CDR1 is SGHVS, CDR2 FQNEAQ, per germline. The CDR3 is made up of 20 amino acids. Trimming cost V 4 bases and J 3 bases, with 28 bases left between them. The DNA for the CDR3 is TGTGCCAGCAGCTCCCCCCGGGCCCTAAGAGGGGGGTTAGTCAAAAACATTCAGTACTTC. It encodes CASSSPRALRGGLVKNIQYF.

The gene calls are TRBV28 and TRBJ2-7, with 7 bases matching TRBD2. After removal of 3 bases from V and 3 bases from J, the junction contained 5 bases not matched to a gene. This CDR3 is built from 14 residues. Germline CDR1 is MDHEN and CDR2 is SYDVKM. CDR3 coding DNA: TGTGCCAGCAGTTTTTTGGGGGGGAACTACGAGCAGTACTTC. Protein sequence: CASSFLGGNYEQYF.

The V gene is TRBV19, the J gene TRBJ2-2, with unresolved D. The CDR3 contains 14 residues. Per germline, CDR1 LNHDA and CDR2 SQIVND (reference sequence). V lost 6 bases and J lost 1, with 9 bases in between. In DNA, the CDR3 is TGTGCCAGTAGCGGGCGAGGGAACACCGGGGAGCTGTTTTTT. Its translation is CASSGRGNTGELFF.

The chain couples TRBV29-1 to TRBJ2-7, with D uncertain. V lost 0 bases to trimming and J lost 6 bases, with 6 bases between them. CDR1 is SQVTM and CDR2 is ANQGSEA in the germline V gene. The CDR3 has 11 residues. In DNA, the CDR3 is TGCAGCGTTGAAGATCCAGTCGAGCAGTACTTC. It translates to CSVEDPVEQYF.

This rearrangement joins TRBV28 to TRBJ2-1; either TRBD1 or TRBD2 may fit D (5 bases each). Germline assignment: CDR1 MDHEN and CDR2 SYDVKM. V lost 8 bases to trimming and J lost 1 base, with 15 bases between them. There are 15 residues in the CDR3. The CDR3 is CASGSGTSSYNEQFF. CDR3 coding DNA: TGTGCCAGCGGATCGGGGACGTCATCCTACAATGAGCAGTTCTTC.

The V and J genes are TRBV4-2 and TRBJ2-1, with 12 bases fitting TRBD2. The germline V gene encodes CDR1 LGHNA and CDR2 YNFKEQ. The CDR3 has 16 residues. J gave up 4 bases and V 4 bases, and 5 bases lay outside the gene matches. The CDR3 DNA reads TGTGCCAGCAGCCCCGAGACTAGCGGGAGATACAATGAGCAGTTCTTC. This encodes CASSPETSGRYNEQFF.

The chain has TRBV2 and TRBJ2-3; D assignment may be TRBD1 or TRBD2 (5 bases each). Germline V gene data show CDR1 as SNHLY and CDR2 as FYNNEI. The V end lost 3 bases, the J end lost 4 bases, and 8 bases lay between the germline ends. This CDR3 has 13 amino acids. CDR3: CASSEGEPDTQYF. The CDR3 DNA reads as TGTGCCAGCAGTGAGGGGGAGCCAGATACGCAGTATTTT.

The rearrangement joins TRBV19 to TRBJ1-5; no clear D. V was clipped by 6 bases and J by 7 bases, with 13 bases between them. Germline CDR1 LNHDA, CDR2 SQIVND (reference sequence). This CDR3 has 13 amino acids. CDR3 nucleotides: TGTGCCAGTAGCGACGGTTGGAAACAGCCCCAGCATTTT. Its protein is CASSDGWKQPQHF.

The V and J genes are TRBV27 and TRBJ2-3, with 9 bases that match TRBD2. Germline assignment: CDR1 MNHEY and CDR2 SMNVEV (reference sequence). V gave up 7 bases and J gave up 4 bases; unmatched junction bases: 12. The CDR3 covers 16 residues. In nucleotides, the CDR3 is TGTGCCAGCAACCCCCTCGCGGGAGGGATGTCAGATACGCAGTATTTT. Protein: CASNPLAGGMSDTQYF.

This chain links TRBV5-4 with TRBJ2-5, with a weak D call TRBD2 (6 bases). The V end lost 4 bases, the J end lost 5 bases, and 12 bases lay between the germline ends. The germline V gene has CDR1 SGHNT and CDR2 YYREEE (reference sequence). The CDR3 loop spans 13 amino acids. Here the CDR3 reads CASSTGEGETQYF. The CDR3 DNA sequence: TGTGCCAGCAGCACGGGAGAAGGGGAGACCCAGTACTTC.

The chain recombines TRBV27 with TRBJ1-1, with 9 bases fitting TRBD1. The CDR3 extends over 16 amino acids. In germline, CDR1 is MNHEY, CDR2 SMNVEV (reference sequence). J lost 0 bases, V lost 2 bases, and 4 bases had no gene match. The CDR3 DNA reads TGTGCCAGCAGTTTAACTGGGGACAGGGTGAACACTGAAGCTTTCTTT. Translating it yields CASSLTGDRVNTEAFF.

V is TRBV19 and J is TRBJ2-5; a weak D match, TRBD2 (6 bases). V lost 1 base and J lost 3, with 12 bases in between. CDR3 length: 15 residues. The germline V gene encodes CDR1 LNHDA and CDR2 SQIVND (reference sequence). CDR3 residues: CASSIVRRGKETQYF. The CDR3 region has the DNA TGTGCCAGTAGTATAGTAAGGAGGGGAAAAGAGACCCAGTACTTC.

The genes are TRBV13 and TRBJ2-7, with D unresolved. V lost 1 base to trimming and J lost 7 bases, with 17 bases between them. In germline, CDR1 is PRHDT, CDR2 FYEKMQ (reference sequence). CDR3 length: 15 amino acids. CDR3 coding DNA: TGTGCCAGCAGCTTAGACCCTGGGATCCCGAGGGAGCAGTACTTC. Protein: CASSLDPGIPREQYF.

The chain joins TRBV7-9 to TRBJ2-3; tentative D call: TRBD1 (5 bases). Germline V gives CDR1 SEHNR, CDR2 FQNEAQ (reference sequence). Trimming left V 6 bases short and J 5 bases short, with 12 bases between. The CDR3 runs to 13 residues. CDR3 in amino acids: CASSPRQKDTQYF. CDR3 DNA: TGTGCCAGCAGTCCAAGACAGAAAGATACGCAGTATTTT.

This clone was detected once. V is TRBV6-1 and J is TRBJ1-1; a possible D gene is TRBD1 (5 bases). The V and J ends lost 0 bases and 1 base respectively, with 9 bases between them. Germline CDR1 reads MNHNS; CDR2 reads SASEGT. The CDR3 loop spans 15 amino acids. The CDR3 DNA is TGTGCCAGCAGTGAAGCTCGACAGTGGAACACTGAAGCTTTCTTT. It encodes CASSEARQWNTEAFF.

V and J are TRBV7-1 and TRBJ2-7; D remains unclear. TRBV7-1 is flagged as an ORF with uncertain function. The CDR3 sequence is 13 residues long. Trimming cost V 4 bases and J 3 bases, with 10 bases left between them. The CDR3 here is CASSLSGSYEQYF. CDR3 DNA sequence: TGTGCCAGCAGCTTATCCGGCAGCTACGAGCAGTACTTC.

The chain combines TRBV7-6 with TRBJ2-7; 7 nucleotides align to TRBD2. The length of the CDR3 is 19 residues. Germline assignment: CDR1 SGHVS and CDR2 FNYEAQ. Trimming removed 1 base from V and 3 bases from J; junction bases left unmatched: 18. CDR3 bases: TGTGCCAGCAGCTTAGATTCGAGACTAGCAACCCCTTTTTACTACGAGCAGTACTTC. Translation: CASSLDSRLATPFYYEQYF.

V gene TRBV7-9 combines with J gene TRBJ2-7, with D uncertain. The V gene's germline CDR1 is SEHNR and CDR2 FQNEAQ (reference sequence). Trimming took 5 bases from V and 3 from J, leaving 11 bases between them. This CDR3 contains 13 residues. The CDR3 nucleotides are TGTGCCAGCAGCCCCCGGGCGAGCTACGAGCAGTACTTC. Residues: CASSPRASYEQYF.

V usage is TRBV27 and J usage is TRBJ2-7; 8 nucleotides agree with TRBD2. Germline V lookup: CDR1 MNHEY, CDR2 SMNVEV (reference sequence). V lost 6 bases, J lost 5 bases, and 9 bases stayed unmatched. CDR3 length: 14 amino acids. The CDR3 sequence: CASRPGLEVHEQYF. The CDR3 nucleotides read TGTGCCAGCAGGCCGGGACTAGAGGTCCACGAGCAGTACTTC.

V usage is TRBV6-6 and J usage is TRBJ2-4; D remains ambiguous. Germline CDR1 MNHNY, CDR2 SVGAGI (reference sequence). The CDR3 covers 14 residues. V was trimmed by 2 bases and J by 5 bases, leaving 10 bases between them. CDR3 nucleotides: TGTGCCAGCAGTTACCTCGCTGGGGAAAACATTCAGTACTTC. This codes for CASSYLAGENIQYF.

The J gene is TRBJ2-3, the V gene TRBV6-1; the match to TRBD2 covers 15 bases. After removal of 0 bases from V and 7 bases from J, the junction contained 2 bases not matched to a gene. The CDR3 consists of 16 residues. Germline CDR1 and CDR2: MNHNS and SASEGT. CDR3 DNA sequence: TGTGCCAGCAGTGAAGCCGGGACTAGCGGGAGGCATACGCAGTATTTT. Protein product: CASSEAGTSGRHTQYF.

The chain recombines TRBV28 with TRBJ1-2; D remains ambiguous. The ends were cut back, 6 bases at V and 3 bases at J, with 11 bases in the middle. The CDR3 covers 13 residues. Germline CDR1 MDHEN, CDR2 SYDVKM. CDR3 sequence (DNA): TGTGCCAGCAGCGGGTTGGACGACTATGGCTACACCTTC. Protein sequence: CASSGLDDYGYTF.

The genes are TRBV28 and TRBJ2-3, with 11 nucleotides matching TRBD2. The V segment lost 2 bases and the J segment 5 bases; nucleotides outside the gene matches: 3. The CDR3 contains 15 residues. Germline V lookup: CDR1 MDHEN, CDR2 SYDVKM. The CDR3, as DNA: TGTGCCAGCAGTTTAGGTAGCGGGAGGGGAGATACGCAGTATTTT. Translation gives CASSLGSGRGDTQYF.

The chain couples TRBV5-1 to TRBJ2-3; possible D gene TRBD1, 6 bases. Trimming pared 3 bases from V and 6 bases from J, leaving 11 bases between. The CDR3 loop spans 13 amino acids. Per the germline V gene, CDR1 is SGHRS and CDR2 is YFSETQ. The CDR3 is CASSWDILDTQYF. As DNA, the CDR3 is TGCGCCAGCAGCTGGGACATTTTGGATACGCAGTATTTT.

CDR3 amino acids: CASSQDLASDHNEQFF. The CDR3 bases are TGCGCCAGCAGCCAAGATCTAGCGTCGGACCACAATGAGCAGTTCTTC. The V and J genes are TRBV4-1 and TRBJ2-1, with a weak D call TRBD2 (6 bases). The CDR3 spans 16 residues. V dropped 0 bases and J dropped 5 bases, with 14 bases sitting between them. Per germline, CDR1 MGHRA and CDR2 YSYEKL.

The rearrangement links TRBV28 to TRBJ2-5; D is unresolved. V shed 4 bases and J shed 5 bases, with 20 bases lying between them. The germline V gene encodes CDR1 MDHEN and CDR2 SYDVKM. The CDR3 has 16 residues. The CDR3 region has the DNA TGTGCCAGCAGTTCTTCTTCTGAGGCAGCCGGGGAGACCCAGTACTTC. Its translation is CASSSSSEAAGETQYF. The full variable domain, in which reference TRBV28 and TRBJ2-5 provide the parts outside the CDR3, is DVKVTQSSRYLVKRTGEKVFLECVQDMDHENMFWYRQDPGLGLRLIYFSYDVKMKEKGDIPEGYSVSREKKERFSLILESASTNQTSMYLCASSSSSEAAGETQYFGPGTRLLVL.

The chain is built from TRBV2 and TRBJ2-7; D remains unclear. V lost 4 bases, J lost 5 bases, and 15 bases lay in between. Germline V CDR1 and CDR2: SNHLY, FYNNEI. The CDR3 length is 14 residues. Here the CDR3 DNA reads TGTGCCAGCAGTGGGGCGCCGATGAGAGACGAGCAGTACTTC. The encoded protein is CASSGAPMRDEQYF. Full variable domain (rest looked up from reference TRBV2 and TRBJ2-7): EPEVTQTPSHQVTQMGQEVILRCVPISNHLYFYWYRQILGQKVEFLVSFYNNEISEKSEIFDDQFSVERPDGSNFTLKIRSTKLEDSAMYFCASSGAPMRDEQYFGPGTRLTVT.

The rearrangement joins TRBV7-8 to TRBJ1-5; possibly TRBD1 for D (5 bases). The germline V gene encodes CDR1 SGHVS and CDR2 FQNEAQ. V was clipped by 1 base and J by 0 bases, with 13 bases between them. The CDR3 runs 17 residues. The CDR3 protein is CASSLGRGVYSNQPQHF. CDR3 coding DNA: TGTGCCAGCAGCTTAGGACGGGGGGTCTATAGCAATCAGCCCCAGCATTTT.

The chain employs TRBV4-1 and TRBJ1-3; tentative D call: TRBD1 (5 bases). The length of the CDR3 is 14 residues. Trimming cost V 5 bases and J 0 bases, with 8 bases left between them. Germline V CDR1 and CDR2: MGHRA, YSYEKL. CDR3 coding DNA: TGCGCCAGCAGCAGACAGTTCTCTGGAAACACCATATATTTT. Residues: CASSRQFSGNTIYF.

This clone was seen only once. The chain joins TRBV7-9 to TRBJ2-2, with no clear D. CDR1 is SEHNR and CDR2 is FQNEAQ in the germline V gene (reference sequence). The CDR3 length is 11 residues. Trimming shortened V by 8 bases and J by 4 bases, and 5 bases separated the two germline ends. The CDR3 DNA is TGTGCCAGCCGTCTCACCGGGGAGCTGTTTTTT. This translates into CASRLTGELFF.